This T cell receptor beta chain derives from a study of T cell responses to AZD1222 COVID-19 vaccine. Produced via immunoSEQ multiplex PCR; TCRdb's table is partial and in-frame only. The sample holds about 84,000 clones, 87% seen once. There are 15 residues in the CDR3. From germline, CDR1 is MNHNS and CDR2 SASEGT. V shed 3 bases and J shed 1 base, with 12 bases lying between them. Study-level points and caveats: Just a handful of AZD1222 recipients tested seropositive at baseline. An increase in Spike-specific TCR breadth and depth was observed after two AZD1222 doses. Distributed over spike, vaccine-associated CD4 TCRs predominated at 160-218 and 743-854.

Turning to this clone: As yet, its antigen is unknown.

The rearrangement joins TRBV6-1 to TRBJ1-2, with D unclear. The specimen was peripheral blood, collected on day 0 of AZD1222 vaccination. The sequence derives from an adult in good health. CDR3 nucleotide sequence: TGTGCCAGCAGTGACGCCATGGGAAGTAACTATGGCTACACCTTC. Translated, it gives CASSDAMGSNYGYTF.